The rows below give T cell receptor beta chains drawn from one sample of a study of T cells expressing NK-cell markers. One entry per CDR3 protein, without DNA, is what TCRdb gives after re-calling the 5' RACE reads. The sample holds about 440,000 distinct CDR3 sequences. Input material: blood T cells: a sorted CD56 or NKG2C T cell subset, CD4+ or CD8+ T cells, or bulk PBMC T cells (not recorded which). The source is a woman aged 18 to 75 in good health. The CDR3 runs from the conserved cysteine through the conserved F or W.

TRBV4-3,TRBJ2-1,CASSPTGASGGRSSYNEQFF
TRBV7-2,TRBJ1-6,CASSLDPGSPLHF
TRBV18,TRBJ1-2,CASSAQGWGYTF
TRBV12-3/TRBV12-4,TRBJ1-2,CASSLGGPVSYTF
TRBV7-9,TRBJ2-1,CASSLESVIPDEQFF
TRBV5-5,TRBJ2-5,CASSLDLAGGQETQYF
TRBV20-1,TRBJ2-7,CSAVTGDITYEQYF
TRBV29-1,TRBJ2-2,CSVEDARATGELFF
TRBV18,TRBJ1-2,CASSPPSGTGVKDGYTF
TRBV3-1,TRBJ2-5,CASSQEALQYF
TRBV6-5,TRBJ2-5,CASSFLSGREETQYF
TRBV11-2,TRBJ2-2,CASSGLPRGTGELFF
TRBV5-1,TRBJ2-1,CASSLTTRDQFF
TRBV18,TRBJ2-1,CASSPRGGLAGYNEQFF
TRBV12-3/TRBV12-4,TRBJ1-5,CASSLTLNQPQHF
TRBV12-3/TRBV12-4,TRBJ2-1,CASSYSGYEQFF
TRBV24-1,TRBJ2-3,CATSVSGGTDTQYF
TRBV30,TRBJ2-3,CAWSVLRGDAQYF
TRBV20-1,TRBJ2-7,CSATLPAGVGYEQYF
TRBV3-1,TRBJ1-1,CASSRTGGTEAFF
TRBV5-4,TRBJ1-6,CASSLWGGGSPLHF
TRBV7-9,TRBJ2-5,CASSRTSGSFAETQYF
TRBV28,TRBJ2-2,CASSLGSSGRTGELFF
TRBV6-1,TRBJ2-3,CASREGSSTDTQYF
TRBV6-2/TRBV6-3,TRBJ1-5,CASSTTGRGSQPQHF
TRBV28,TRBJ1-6,CASSLSRGELSPLHF
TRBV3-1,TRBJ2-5,CASSQFYQETQYF
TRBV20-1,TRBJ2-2,CSARVPNTGELFF
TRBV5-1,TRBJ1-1,CASSPRTGGGNTEAFF
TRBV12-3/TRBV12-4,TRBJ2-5,CASSLTGWETQYF
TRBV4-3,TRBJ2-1,CASSQGSGTYYNEQFF
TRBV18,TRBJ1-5,CASSPAGQTLSNQPQHF
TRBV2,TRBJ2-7,CASSEGSGLPYEQYF
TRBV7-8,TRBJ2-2,CASSLAGRRTGELFF
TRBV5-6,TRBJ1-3,CASRGQISGNTIYF
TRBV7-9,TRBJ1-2,CATPDGYGYTF
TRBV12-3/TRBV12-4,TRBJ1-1,CASGQGLNTEAFF
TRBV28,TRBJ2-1,CASSLLPGTANREQFF
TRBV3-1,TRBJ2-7,CASRGTGREQYF
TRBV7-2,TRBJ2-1,CASSLALRLGDEQFF
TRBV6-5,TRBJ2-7,CASSYAGRAYEQYF
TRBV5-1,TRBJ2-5,CASSSYQETQYF
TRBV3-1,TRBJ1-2,CASSPIRGGSGYTF
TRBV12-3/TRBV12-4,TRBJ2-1,CASRPLRSSYNEQFF
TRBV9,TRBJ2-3,CASSALGLAGDTQYF
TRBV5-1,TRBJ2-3,CASSLELATDTQYF
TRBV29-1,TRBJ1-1,CSVALDSAPEAFF
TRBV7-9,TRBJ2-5,CASSSNRDRGRETQYF
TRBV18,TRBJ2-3,CASSPRREDTQYF
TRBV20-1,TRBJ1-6,CSATRDSNSPLHF
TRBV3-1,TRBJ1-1,CATKQGGGTEAFF
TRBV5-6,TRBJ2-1,CASSWREENNEQFF
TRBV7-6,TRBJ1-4,CASSPLSTGDSIQTNEKLFF
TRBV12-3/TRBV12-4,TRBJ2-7,CASSLRLAGYEQYF
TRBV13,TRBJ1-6,CASSLNVRGQGNSPLHF
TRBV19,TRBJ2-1,CASSMRRGEQFF
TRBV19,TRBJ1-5,CASSIDWNQPQHF
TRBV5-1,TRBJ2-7,CASSLSTGGYEQYF
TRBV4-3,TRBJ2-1,CASSQGRGRANNEQFF